This T cell receptor (beta chain) was sequenced during a study of spatial heterogeneity in lung cancer. The time point is: sample taken at primary tumor resection. Frozen PBMC, nontumor lung or tumor provided whole RNA, which was sequenced unsorted. The donor group consisted of approximately 77 patients who had untreated, early-stage non-small cell lung cancer. This clonotype has just a few counts. The CDR3 sequence is 13 residues long. V was pared by 2 bases and J by 7 bases, with 9 bases between. CDR1 and CDR2 (germline): MNHNS, SASEGT. A unique molecular identifier was carried by every single TCR cDNA molecule. TCRdb reprocessed the 5' RACE reads with MiXCR, giving one entry per CDR3 protein. The table shows about 75,000 distinct CDR3 sequences, with about an eighth occurring only once.

This clonotype originated in a male donor with early-stage non-small cell lung cancer. The sequencing used PBMCs, collected at surgery. This chain links TRBV6-1 with TRBJ1-5; no definite D call. The CDR3 is CASSERQNQPQHF. The CDR3 DNA reads as TGTGCCAGCAGTGAAAGGCAAAACCAGCCCCAGCATTTT.